Each of the 15 T cell receptor beta chains below was sequenced from the same sample in a study of blood T cell repertoires in COVID-19. Repertoires were generated with immunoSEQ multiplex PCR, while TCRdb's copy carries only in-frame clones and drops some. The sample holds fewer than 150,000 clones, approximately 84% seen once. The sample taken for sequencing was peripheral blood. The receptors stem from a woman between 45 and 60 years old who had recovered from COVID-19.

V and J are TRBV29-1 and TRBJ2-7; no reliable D call. The CDR3 is made up of 14 amino acids. Trimming left V 4 bases short and J 1 base short, with 14 bases between. Germline assignment: CDR1 SQVTM and CDR2 ANQGSEA. The CDR3 is CSVVGDTLSYEQYF. The CDR3 region has the DNA TGCAGCGTTGTCGGTGACACTCTATCCTACGAGCAGTACTTC.

The CDR3 nucleotides read TGTGCCAGCAGCGTAGTACTAGCGGGAGGGGGAGAGCAGTTCTTC. Its translation: CASSVVLAGGGEQFF. This chain joins TRBV9 and TRBJ2-1; TRBD2 aligns across 13 bases. The J segment lost 10 bases and the V segment lost 0 bases, leaving 4 bases of the junction unmatched. Germline assignment: CDR1 SGDLS and CDR2 YYNGEE. This CDR3 is built from 15 residues. Based on the CDR3 plus reference TRBV9 and TRBJ2-1, the full variable domain is DSGVTQTPKHLITATGQRVTLRCSPRSGDLSVYWYQQSLDQGLQFLIQYYNGEERAKGNILERFSAQQFPDLHSELNLSSLELGDSALYFCASSVVLAGGGEQFFGPGTRLTVL.

V gene TRBV9 combines with J gene TRBJ2-1; 12 positions agree with TRBD2. The V segment lost 0 bases and the J segment 7 bases; nucleotides outside the gene matches: 2. The CDR3 extends over 15 amino acids. Per germline, CDR1 SGDLS and CDR2 YYNGEE. The CDR3 DNA reads TGTGCCAGCAGCGTAGCTAGCGGGGGGGCAAATGAGCAGTTCTTC. It specifies CASSVASGGANEQFF.

The chain carries TRBV29-1 and TRBJ1-1; D might be TRBD1 (5 bases). V lost 4 bases to trimming and J lost 4 bases, with 16 bases between them. The CDR3 runs to 14 residues. Germline V lookup: CDR1 SQVTM, CDR2 ANQGSEA. CDR3 residues: CSVVGGKGTTEAFF. DNA for the CDR3: TGCAGCGTTGTGGGGGGGAAGGGGACCACTGAAGCTTTCTTT.

The rearrangement joins TRBV5-1 to TRBJ2-5; 10 bases agree with TRBD1. CDR3 length: 15 residues. V was clipped by 6 bases and J by 3 bases; unmatched bases: 8. Germline V gene sequence: CDR1 SGHRS, CDR2 YFSETQ. CDR3 sequence: CASTRPGTGEETQYF. The CDR3 coding sequence is TGCGCCAGCACCCGCCCCGGGACAGGGGAAGAGACCCAGTACTTC.

The chain carries TRBV11-2 and TRBJ1-5; D remains unclear. The CDR3 is 15 amino acids. Trimming left V 3 bases short and J 0 bases short, with 9 bases between. CDR1 and CDR2 from the germline V gene are SGHAT and FQNNGV. CDR3 coding DNA: TGTGCCAGCAGCTTTGGCGGGGATAGCAATCAGCCCCAGCATTTT. Its protein is CASSFGGDSNQPQHF.

V is TRBV11-1 and J is TRBJ1-2; D might be TRBD1 (6 bases). V was pared by 5 bases and J by 8 bases, with 18 bases between. CDR1 SGHAT and CDR2 FQDESV come from the germline V gene (reference sequence). The CDR3 contains 14 residues. This CDR3 is CASSTRGRTNGYTF. The CDR3 bases are TGTGCCAGCAGCACCAGGGGTAGAACTAACGGCTACACCTTC.

This clone appeared a single time. J is TRBJ1-1 and V is TRBV5-1; D is perhaps TRBD1 (5 bases). The CDR3 sequence is 15 residues long. Germline-derived CDR1 and CDR2 are SGHRS and YFSETQ. V lost 0 bases to trimming and J lost 0 bases, with 9 bases between them. The CDR3 DNA follows: TGCGCCAGCAGCTTGGTTGGGGGGATGAACACTGAAGCTTTCTTT. Encoded protein: CASSLVGGMNTEAFF.

The gene calls are TRBV5-1 and TRBJ2-1; D gene ambiguous. Trimming removed 3 bases from V and 0 bases from J, with 4 bases in between. The CDR3 contains 13 residues. CDR1 SGHRS and CDR2 YFSETQ come from the germline V gene. Here the CDR3 reads CASSSSSYNEQFF. CDR3 sequence (DNA): TGCGCCAGCAGCTCGAGCTCCTACAATGAGCAGTTCTTC.

CDR3 in DNA: TGTGCCAGCAGCTTAGGTGGCAGCTCCTACGAGCAGTACTTC. It translates to CASSLGGSSYEQYF. The V gene is TRBV11-3, the J gene TRBJ2-7; unclear D gene. The CDR3 covers 14 residues. V lost 1 base, J lost 0 bases, and 7 bases lay in between. Per germline, CDR1 SGHNT and CDR2 YENEEA.

The J gene is TRBJ2-6, the V gene TRBV5-1; D uncertain. This CDR3 is built from 16 residues. V was shortened by 0 bases and J by 0 bases, with 7 bases between the two germline ends. The V gene's germline CDR1 is SGHRS and CDR2 YFSETQ. CDR3 in amino acids: CASSLGSVSGANVLTF. The DNA of the CDR3 is TGCGCCAGCAGCTTGGGTTCGGTCTCTGGGGCCAACGTCCTGACTTTC.

The chain combines TRBV5-1 with TRBJ1-1, with D unclear. Germline CDR1 is SGHRS and CDR2 is YFSETQ. The CDR3 is 15 residues long. V lost 0 bases, J lost 0 bases, and 9 bases lay in between. The CDR3 loop is CASSLDSGMNTEAFF. The CDR3 nucleotides are TGCGCCAGCAGCTTGGATTCAGGCATGAACACTGAAGCTTTCTTT.

V gene TRBV13 combines with J gene TRBJ2-1; 7 nucleotides align to TRBD2. Germline CDR1 and CDR2: PRHDT and FYEKMQ (reference sequence). The CDR3 has 13 residues. V dropped 6 bases and J dropped 6; count of bases not matched to a gene: 5. The CDR3 sequence: CASSGEGLNEQFF. The CDR3 bases are TGTGCCAGCAGTGGGGAGGGTCTCAATGAGCAGTTCTTC.

The genes are TRBV4-2 and TRBJ2-3; TRBD2 matches at 8 bases. V was clipped by 6 bases and J by 2 bases; unmatched bases: 10. CDR3 size: 16 residues. Germline CDR1 reads LGHNA; CDR2 reads YNFKEQ. CDR3 protein: CASRSSGSGVTDTQYF. CDR3 sequence (DNA): TGTGCCAGCAGATCAAGCGGGAGCGGGGTCACAGATACGCAGTATTTT.

The rearrangement links TRBV19 to TRBJ2-1; D possibly corresponds to TRBD1 (6 bases). The CDR3 runs to 15 residues. Germline CDR1 reads LNHDA; CDR2 reads SQIVND (reference sequence). Trimming cost V 6 bases and J 4 bases, with 16 bases left between them. CDR3 amino acids: CASREPGDRYNEQFF. In DNA form, the CDR3 reads TGTGCCAGTAGGGAACCAGGGGACCGTTACAATGAGCAGTTCTTC.